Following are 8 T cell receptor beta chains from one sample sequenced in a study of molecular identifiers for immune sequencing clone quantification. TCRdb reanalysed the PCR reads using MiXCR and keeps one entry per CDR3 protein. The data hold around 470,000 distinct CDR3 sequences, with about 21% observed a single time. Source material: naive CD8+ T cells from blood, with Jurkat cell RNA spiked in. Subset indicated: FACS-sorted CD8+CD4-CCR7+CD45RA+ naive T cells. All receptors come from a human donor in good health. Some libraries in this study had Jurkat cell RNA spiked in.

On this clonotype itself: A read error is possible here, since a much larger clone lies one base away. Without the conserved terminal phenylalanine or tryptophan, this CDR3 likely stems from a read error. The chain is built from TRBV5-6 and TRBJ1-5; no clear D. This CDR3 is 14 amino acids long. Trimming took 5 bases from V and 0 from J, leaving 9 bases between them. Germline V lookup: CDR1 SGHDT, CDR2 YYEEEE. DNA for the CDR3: TGTGCCAGCAGTTACCGGGATAGCAATCAGCCCCAGCATTCT. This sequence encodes CASSYRDSNQPQHS.

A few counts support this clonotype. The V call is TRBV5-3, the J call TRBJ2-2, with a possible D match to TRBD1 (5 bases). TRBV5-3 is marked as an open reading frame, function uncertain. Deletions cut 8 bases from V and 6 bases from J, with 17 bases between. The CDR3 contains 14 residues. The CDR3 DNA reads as TGTGCCAGCAGCCCGGACATGCCAGCCGGGGAGCTGTTTTTT. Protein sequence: CASSPDMPAGELFF.

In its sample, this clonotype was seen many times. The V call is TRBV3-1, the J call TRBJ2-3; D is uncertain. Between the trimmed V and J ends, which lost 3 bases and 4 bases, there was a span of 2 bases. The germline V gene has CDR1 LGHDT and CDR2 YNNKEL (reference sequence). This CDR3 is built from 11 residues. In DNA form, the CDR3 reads TGTGCCAGCAGCCATGCAGATACGCAGTATTTT. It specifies CASSHADTQYF.

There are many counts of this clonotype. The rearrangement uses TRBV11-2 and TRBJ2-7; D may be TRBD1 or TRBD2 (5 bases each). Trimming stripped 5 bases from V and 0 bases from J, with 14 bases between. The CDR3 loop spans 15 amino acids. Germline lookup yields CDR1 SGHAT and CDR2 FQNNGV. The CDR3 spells CASSPGRISSYEQYF. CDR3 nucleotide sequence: TGTGCCAGCAGCCCGGGACGTATAAGCTCCTACGAGCAGTACTTC.

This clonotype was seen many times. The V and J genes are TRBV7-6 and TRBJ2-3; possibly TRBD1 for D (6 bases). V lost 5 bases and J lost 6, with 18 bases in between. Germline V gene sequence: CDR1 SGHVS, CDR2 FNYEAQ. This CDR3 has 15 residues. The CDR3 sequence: CASSNRQALVDTQYF. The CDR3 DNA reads TGTGCCAGCAGCAACCGACAGGCATTGGTGGATACGCAGTATTTT.

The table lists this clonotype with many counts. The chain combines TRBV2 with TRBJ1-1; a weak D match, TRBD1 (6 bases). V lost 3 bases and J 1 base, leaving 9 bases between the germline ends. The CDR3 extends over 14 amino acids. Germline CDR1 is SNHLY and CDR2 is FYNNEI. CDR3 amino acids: CASSDRGTNTEAFF. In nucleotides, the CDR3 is TGTGCCAGCAGTGACAGGGGAACGAACACTGAAGCTTTCTTT.

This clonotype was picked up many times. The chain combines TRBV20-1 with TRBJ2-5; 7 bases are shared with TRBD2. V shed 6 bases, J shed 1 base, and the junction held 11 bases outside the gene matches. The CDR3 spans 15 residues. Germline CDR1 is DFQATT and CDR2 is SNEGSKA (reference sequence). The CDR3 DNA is TGCAGTGCCCACGGAGAGCTAGCGGTCCAAGAGACCCAGTACTTC. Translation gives CSAHGELAVQETQYF.

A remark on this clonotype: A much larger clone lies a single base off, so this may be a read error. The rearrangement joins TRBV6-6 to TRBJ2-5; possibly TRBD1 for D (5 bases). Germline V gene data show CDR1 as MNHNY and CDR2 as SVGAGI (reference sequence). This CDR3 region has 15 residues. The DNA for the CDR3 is TGTGCCGGCAGACCCGGTGTCTGGGGCGAAGAGACCCAGTACTTC. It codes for CAGRPGVWGEETQYF.